A selection of T cell receptor beta chains follows, all from one sample in a study of cytomegalovirus exposure and HLA in healthy donors. Sequenced by immunoSEQ multiplex PCR; TCRdb stores in-frame clones only, minus some. The sample has 150,000 or so clones, around 80% seen once. Sequences were obtained from PBMCs. These receptors were collected from a middle-aged woman in good health and CMV-seronegative. The CDR3 runs from the conserved cysteine through the conserved F or W. Fields, in order: J gene, V gene, clone size, D gene, CDR3 DNA, CDR3 protein. A D gene is named only where the DNA matches it firmly. For some rows the clone size is stated as once, few or many, or as a class when expanded; others skip it.

>TRBJ1-1|TRBV7-2|NA|NA
TGTGCCAGCAGCTTCCTTGACATCACTGAAGCTTTCTTT
CASSFLDITEAFF
>TRBJ2-7|TRBV13|NA|TRBD1
TGTGCCAGCAGCTTAGGGACAGGGGTCTACGAGCAGTACTTC
CASSLGTGVYEQYF
>TRBJ1-4|TRBV10-1|once|NA
TGCGCCAGCAGTGAAGGGCAGGGGCATGAAAAACTGTTTTTT
CASSEGQGHEKLFF
>TRBJ1-1|TRBV6-1|NA|TRBD1
TGTGCCAGCAGTTCGGACAGGGGGGGTACTGAAGCTTTCTTT
CASSSDRGGTEAFF
>TRBJ2-7|TRBV28|NA|NA
TGTGCCAGCAGTTTAGGAGCTACGAGCTCCTACGAGCAGTACTTC
CASSLGATSSYEQYF
>TRBJ2-5|TRBV7-7|NA|TRBD2
TGTGCCAGCAGCGTAAATCCGGGACTACAAGAGACCCAGTACTTC
CASSVNPGLQETQYF
>TRBJ1-5|TRBV6-5|once|NA
TGTGCCAGCAGTTACTCACAGGGCCCATGGCCCCAGCATTTT
CASSYSQGPWPQHF
>TRBJ1-5|TRBV5-6|NA|TRBD1
TGTGCCAGCAGCGGCGGGACAGGGGTTTACCAGCCCCAGCATTTT
CASSGGTGVYQPQHF
>TRBJ2-7|TRBV28|NA|TRBD1
TGTGCCAGCAGGAAGACAGGGGAAATTTACGAGCAGTACTTC
CASRKTGEIYEQYF
>TRBJ1-5|TRBV7-2|NA|NA
TGTGCCAGCCGACAGGATAGCAATCAGCCCCAGCATTTT
CASRQDSNQPQHF
>TRBJ1-1|TRBV10-3|NA|NA
TGTGCCATCAGTGGCTCCGGACACTTGAACACTGAAGCTTTCTTT
CAISGSGHLNTEAFF
>TRBJ2-5|TRBV19|NA|NA
TGTGCCAGTAGTTGGCGGCCAGACGAGACCCAGTACTTC
CASSWRPDETQYF
>TRBJ2-7|TRBV6-6|NA|NA
TGTGCCAGCAGTTCCCCTCTACAGCAGTACTTC
CASSSPLQQYF
>TRBJ1-2|TRBV28|NA|NA
TGTGCCAGCAGTTTATTTCAGGGAGGGTATGGCTACACCTTC
CASSLFQGGYGYTF
>TRBJ2-3|TRBV19|NA|NA
TGTGCCAGTAGTATACAAAGCAACCAAGTCACTGTCACGCAGTATTTT
CASSIQSNQVTVTQYF
>TRBJ1-1|TRBV27|few|NA
TGTGCCAGCAGTTTCGCTTGGCGGGTGAACACTGAAGCTTTCTTT
CASSFAWRVNTEAFF
>TRBJ1-1|TRBV7-2|NA|TRBD1
TGTGCCAGCAGCTCACAGGGGATGGCTGAAGCTTTCTTT
CASSSQGMAEAFF
>TRBJ2-5|TRBV2|few|NA
TGTGCCAGCAGAAACCCGTTTGTCGGGGAGACCCAGTACTTC
CASRNPFVGETQYF
>TRBJ2-7|TRBV6-6|NA|NA
TGTGCCAGCAGTTACTCAAATTCCGGGATGGAGCAGTACTTC
CASSYSNSGMEQYF
>TRBJ2-5|TRBV5-8|NA|TRBD2
TGTGCCAGCAGCTTGGGACTAGCCCCAGAGACCCAGTACTTC
CASSLGLAPETQYF
>TRBJ2-7|TRBV28|NA|TRBD1
TGTGCCAGCAGCTTTGTGGCCGGGACAGGGCCCGAGCAGTACTTC
CASSFVAGTGPEQYF
>TRBJ1-1|TRBV27|NA|TRBD1
TGTGCCAGCAGTTCCGACAGGGGCTGGGTTGAAGCTTTCTTT
CASSSDRGWVEAFF
>TRBJ2-7|TRBV18|NA|TRBD2
TGTGCCAGCTCACCAAGAGCGGGAACCTACGAGCAGTACTTC
CASSPRAGTYEQYF
>TRBJ1-1|TRBV2|NA|NA
TGTGCCAGTAGTGGACAGTCGAACACTGAAGCTTTCTTT
CASSGQSNTEAFF
>TRBJ2-1|TRBV15|NA|NA
TGTGCCACCAGTTTGACTAGGGACGATGAGCAGTTCTTC
CATSLTRDDEQFF
>TRBJ2-1|TRBV6-5|NA|TRBD1
TGTGCCAGCAGAGCCGGACAGGGGTCCTACAATGAGCAGTTCTTC
CASRAGQGSYNEQFF
>TRBJ2-7|TRBV27|few|TRBD2
TGTGCCAGCAGTTCCTCTAGCGGAATCAGCTACGAGCAGTACTTC
CASSSSSGISYEQYF
>TRBJ2-3|TRBV5-1|NA|NA
TGCGCCAGCAGCTTCCTAGGACAGCTAGATACGCAGTATTTT
CASSFLGQLDTQYF
>TRBJ1-5|TRBV29-1|NA|TRBD1
TGCAGCGTTGCCGGACAGGGCAGCAATCAGCCCCAGCATTTT
CSVAGQGSNQPQHF
>TRBJ1-4|TRBV5-1|once|TRBD1
TGCGCCAGCAGTCAGGGGGCGGTGGCTAATGAAAAACTGTTTTTT
CASSQGAVANEKLFF
>TRBJ2-3|TRBV11-2|few|TRBD2
TGTGCCAGCAGCTTAGACGGTAGCGGGGGCACAGATACGCAGTATTTT
CASSLDGSGGTDTQYF
>TRBJ2-7|TRBV28|NA|NA
TGTGCCAGCAGTTCAATTTTTTTTTGCGAGCAGTACTTC
CASSSIFFCEQYF
>TRBJ1-2|TRBV6-6|once|NA
TGTGCCAGCAACTGGGGGGGCTCTAACTATGGCTACACCTTC
CASNWGGSNYGYTF
>TRBJ1-5|TRBV30|once|NA
TGTGCCTGGAGTCCCGGGAGCAATCAGCCCCAGCATTTT
CAWSPGSNQPQHF
>TRBJ1-4|TRBV7-9|NA|NA
TGTGCCAGCAGCCGGGACTTTCTACCAACTAATGAAAAACTGTTTTTT
CASSRDFLPTNEKLFF
>TRBJ1-1|TRBV9|once|TRBD1
TGTGCCAGCAGCGCAGACAGGGGTGGGAACACTGAAGCTTTCTTT
CASSADRGGNTEAFF
>TRBJ2-7|TRBV28|NA|NA
TGTGCCAGCAGTTTAGCGTTGACAGCTTCCTACGAGCAGTACTTC
CASSLALTASYEQYF
>TRBJ2-7|TRBV5-4|medium-sized|NA
TGTGCCAGCAGCGCGGACATTACCTACGAGCAGTACTTC
CASSADITYEQYF
>TRBJ2-7|TRBV4-1|once|TRBD1
TGCGCCAGCAGCCTCAGGACAGGGGGGTCCTACGAGCAGTACTTC
CASSLRTGGSYEQYF
>TRBJ2-1|TRBV4-2|NA|TRBD1
TGTGCCAGCAGTGTACAGGGGGCCAGCTCCTACAATGAGCAGTTCTTC
CASSVQGASSYNEQFF
>TRBJ2-7|TRBV5-1|NA|TRBD1
TGCGCCAGCAGCCATACCGGGACAGGGAGCGACGAGCAGTACTTC
CASSHTGTGSDEQYF
>TRBJ1-1|TRBV15|NA|NA
TGTGCCACCAGCAGAGCAAACAGCATGAACACTGAAGCTTTCTTT
CATSRANSMNTEAFF
>TRBJ1-5|TRBV7-2|NA|TRBD1
TGTGCCAGCAGCCGACGATCCGGGGACAGGGATCAGCCCCAGCATTTT
CASSRRSGDRDQPQHF
>TRBJ1-3|TRBV5-4|NA|NA
TGTGCCAGCAGCTTGCGGGGAAACACCATATATTTT
CASSLRGNTIYF
>TRBJ1-1|TRBV5-6|few|NA
TGTGCCAGCAGCTGGGGGGATAACACTGAAGCTTTCTTT
CASSWGDNTEAFF
>TRBJ2-7|TRBV6-5|NA|TRBD2
TGTGCCAGCAGTTACTCACTAGCGGTGAGTGGCGAGCAGTACTTC
CASSYSLAVSGEQYF
>TRBJ1-2|TRBV18|few|TRBD1
TGTGCCAGCTCAGCACAGGGGGCCTATGGCTACACCTTC
CASSAQGAYGYTF
>TRBJ2-2|TRBV28|NA|TRBD1
TGTGCCAGCGGACAGGGGGGGGCTGGGACCGGGGAGCTGTTTTTT
CASGQGGAGTGELFF
>TRBJ1-5|TRBV10-1|NA|NA
TGCGCCAGCAGTGAGGGACAAAGCAATCAGCCCCAGCATTTT
CASSEGQSNQPQHF
>TRBJ2-1|TRBV9|NA|TRBD2
TGTGCCAGCAGTGACCCGGGACTAGTAAACAATGAGCAGTTCTTC
CASSDPGLVNNEQFF
>TRBJ2-7|TRBV5-6|NA|NA
TGTGCCAGCAGCCCCTGGCCAGTCCCCTACGAGCAGTACTTC
CASSPWPVPYEQYF
>TRBJ2-1|TRBV4-3|once|NA
TGCGCCAGCAGCCAAGACGGGAAGGGAGAGCAGTTCTTC
CASSQDGKGEQFF
>TRBJ1-2|TRBV2|NA|NA
TGTGCCAGCAGTAACAGTGGTCGTGGCTACACCTTC
CASSNSGRGYTF
>TRBJ2-7|TRBV19|once|NA
TGTGCCAGTAGTATTCTGGGGGCTCGCGACGAGCAGTACTTC
CASSILGARDEQYF
>TRBJ2-1|TRBV7-2|once|TRBD2
TGTGCCAGCATGAAACTCGGGACTAGCGGGAGTAATGAGCAGTTCTTC
CASMKLGTSGSNEQFF
>TRBJ2-5|TRBV2|NA|TRBD2
TGTGCCAGCACGAGGGGACTAGCGGGCTCCCAAGAGACCCAGTACTTC
CASTRGLAGSQETQYF